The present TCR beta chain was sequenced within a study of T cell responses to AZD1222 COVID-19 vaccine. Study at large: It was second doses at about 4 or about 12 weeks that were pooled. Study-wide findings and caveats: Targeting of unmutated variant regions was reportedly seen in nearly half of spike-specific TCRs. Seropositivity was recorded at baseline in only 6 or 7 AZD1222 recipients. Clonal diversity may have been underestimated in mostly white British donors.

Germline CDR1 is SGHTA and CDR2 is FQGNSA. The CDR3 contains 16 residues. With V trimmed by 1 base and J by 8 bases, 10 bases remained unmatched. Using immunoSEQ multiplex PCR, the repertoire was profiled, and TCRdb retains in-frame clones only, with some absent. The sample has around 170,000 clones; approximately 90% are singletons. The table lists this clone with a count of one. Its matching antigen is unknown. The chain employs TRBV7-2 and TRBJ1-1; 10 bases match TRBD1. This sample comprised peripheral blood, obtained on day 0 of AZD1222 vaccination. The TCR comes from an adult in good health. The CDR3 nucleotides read TGTGCCAGCAGCTTAGACGGACAGGGGGTAACTGGCGAAGCTTTCTTT. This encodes CASSLDGQGVTGEAFF.